These 28 T cell receptor beta chains came from one sample sequenced in a study of blood T cell repertoires in COVID-19. Assay used: immunoSEQ multiplex PCR; TCRdb lists only in-frame clones, some missing. The data contain approximately 190,000 clones, more than 75% of them singletons. The sequencing sample was made of peripheral blood. Receptors were obtained from a man aged 35 to 55 with active or convalescent COVID-19.

The V gene is TRBV5-1, the J gene TRBJ2-7, with 11 positions matching TRBD1. Germline V gene data show CDR1 as SGHRS and CDR2 as YFSETQ. This CDR3 has 14 residues. V shed 7 bases and J 6 bases; nucleotides not matched to a gene: 9. The CDR3 sequence: CASDPGTGGTEQYF. The CDR3 nucleotides are TGCGCCAGCGATCCCGGGACAGGGGGGACCGAGCAGTACTTC.

The chain has TRBV6-5 and TRBJ1-2; D ambiguous. V lost 0 bases and J lost 5, with 10 bases in between. The CDR3 is 14 amino acids. Per germline, CDR1 MNHEY and CDR2 SVGAGI. The chain's CDR3 is CASSYSPEIYGYTF. CDR3 in DNA: TGTGCCAGCAGTTACTCCCCCGAGATTTATGGCTACACCTTC.

V usage is TRBV11-2 and J usage is TRBJ2-3; TRBD2 agrees at 12 bases. Germline V gene lookup returns CDR1 SGHAT and CDR2 FQNNGV. The J segment lost 3 bases and the V segment lost 5 bases, leaving 6 bases of the junction unmatched. The CDR3 totals 16 residues. Written as DNA, the CDR3 is TGTGCCAGCAGCCTCGATCTAGCGGGAGGGACAGATACGCAGTATTTT. This codes for CASSLDLAGGTDTQYF.

This sequence joins TRBV3-1 (or the pseudogene TRBV3-2) and TRBJ2-7; 11 positions agree with TRBD2. This CDR3 spans 18 amino acids. CDR1 is LGHDT, CDR2 YNNKEL, per germline (reference sequence). The junction had 9 bases not matched to a gene; V was cut back by 0 bases and J by 2 bases. CDR3 region: CASSQELAGGPRAYEQYF. The DNA for the CDR3 is TGTGCCAGCAGCCAAGAGTTAGCGGGGGGGCCTAGGGCCTACGAGCAGTACTTC.

The chain has TRBV7-9 and TRBJ2-1; 12 bases agree with TRBD1. V shed 4 bases, J shed 8 bases, and the junction held 6 bases outside the gene matches. The germline V gene encodes CDR1 SEHNR and CDR2 FQNEAQ (reference sequence). CDR3 length: 15 amino acids. The CDR3 spells CASSSGQGAHDEQFF. DNA for the CDR3: TGTGCCAGCAGCTCGGGACAGGGGGCGCACGATGAGCAGTTCTTC.

This chain joins TRBV12-5 and TRBJ1-6; 7 bases match TRBD1. This CDR3 is 15 amino acids long. The V segment lost 1 base and the J segment 10 bases; nucleotides outside the gene matches: 7. Germline V gene sequence: CDR1 LGHNT, CDR2 FRNRAP. Written as DNA, the CDR3 is TGTGCTAGTGGTTTGGGTCAACAGGGGACCTCACCCCTCCACTTT. This gives the protein CASGLGQQGTSPLHF.

The chain is built from TRBV11-2 and TRBJ2-7, with TRBD2 matching 8 bases. The CDR3 totals 16 residues. V was clipped by 1 base and J by 1 base; unmatched bases: 6. The germline gives CDR1 SGHAT, CDR2 FQNNGV. The CDR3 DNA reads as TGTGCCAGCAGCTTAGCCGGGGGGACTAGTTCCTACGAGCAGTACTTC. This sequence encodes CASSLAGGTSSYEQYF.

V and J are TRBV2 and TRBJ2-5, with TRBD2 identical over 10 bases. The junction had 9 bases not matched to a gene; V was cut back by 7 bases and J by 4 bases. CDR3 length equals 15 residues. Germline CDR1 and CDR2: SNHLY and FYNNEI. In DNA, the CDR3 is TGTGCCAGCAAGAGCGGGGGGGTAGGTGTAGAGACCCAGTACTTC. Translated: CASKSGGVGVETQYF.

The chain joins TRBV27 to TRBJ1-1, with D uncertain. Germline values: CDR1 MNHEY, CDR2 SMNVEV (reference sequence). V was trimmed by 2 bases and J by 8 bases, leaving 6 bases between them. CDR3 size: 11 residues. CDR3 DNA sequence: TGTGCCAGCAGTTTAAGAGGGGAAGCTTTCTTT. As protein: CASSLRGEAFF.

The rearrangement joins TRBV5-1 to TRBJ1-1; the D gene is possibly TRBD1 (5 bases). V was shortened by 0 bases and J by 0 bases, with 9 bases between the two germline ends. The CDR3 extends over 15 amino acids. The germline CDR1 and CDR2 sequences are SGHRS and YFSETQ. CDR3: CASSLVAGLNTEAFF. Written as DNA, the CDR3 is TGCGCCAGCAGCTTGGTGGCAGGGTTGAACACTGAAGCTTTCTTT.

The chain joins TRBV2 to TRBJ1-6, with TRBD1 matching over 9 bases. The CDR3 covers 19 residues. The V gene's germline CDR1 is SNHLY and CDR2 FYNNEI. V shed 5 bases and J 4 bases; nucleotides not matched to a gene: 15. The CDR3 DNA reads TGTGCCAGCAGTAAACCGGGACAGGGTTTTATCGCGTATAATTCACCCCTCCACTTT. It translates to CASSKPGQGFIAYNSPLHF.

The V call is TRBV9, the J call TRBJ2-1, with 13 positions matching TRBD2. This CDR3 region has 15 residues. Per the germline V gene, CDR1 is SGDLS and CDR2 is YYNGEE. With V trimmed by 4 bases and J by 8 bases, 6 bases remained unmatched. The CDR3 sequence is CASSLGTSGEDEQFF. Written as DNA, the CDR3 is TGTGCCAGCAGCCTTGGGACTAGCGGGGAGGATGAGCAGTTCTTC. Using reference TRBV9 and TRBJ2-1 for the parts outside the CDR3, the full variable domain is DSGVTQTPKHLITATGQRVTLRCSPRSGDLSVYWYQQSLDQGLQFLIQYYNGEERAKGNILERFSAQQFPDLHSELNLSSLELGDSALYFCASSLGTSGEDEQFFGPGTRLTVL.

The chain joins TRBV30 to TRBJ1-3; D remains ambiguous. CDR1 and CDR2 (germline): GTSNPN, SVGIG (reference sequence). V was shortened by 0 bases and J by 4 bases, with 13 bases between the two germline ends. The CDR3 has 15 amino acids. In DNA, the CDR3 is TGTGCCTGGAGTGTGAGTAAGGGAGCCGGAAACACCATATATTTT. Translating gives CAWSVSKGAGNTIYF.

The chain is built from TRBV9 and TRBJ2-3; 14 bases line up with TRBD2. The CDR3 consists of 18 residues. The germline V gene encodes CDR1 SGDLS and CDR2 YYNGEE. V dropped 3 bases and J dropped 3; count of bases not matched to a gene: 9. The CDR3 protein is CASSDRLAGGIRTDTQYF. In nucleotides, the CDR3 is TGTGCCAGCAGCGACAGACTAGCGGGGGGGATTCGGACAGATACGCAGTATTTT.

V usage is TRBV12-3 or TRBV12-4 and J usage is TRBJ2-3; tentatively, D is TRBD2 (5 bases). V lost 6 bases to trimming and J lost 2 bases, with 9 bases between them. The CDR3 spans 13 residues. The CDR3 DNA reads TGTGCCAGCAGACGGGGAACCACAGATACGCAGTATTTT. Amino acid sequence: CASRRGTTDTQYF.

This clone was recorded only once. This chain links TRBV11-3 with TRBJ1-5, with 12 bases lining up with TRBD1. The CDR3 extends over 15 amino acids. The V gene's germline CDR1 is SGHNT and CDR2 YENEEA. V gave up 3 bases and J gave up 6 bases; unmatched junction bases: 3. CDR3 amino acids: CASSLGTGGGQPQHF. CDR3 DNA sequence: TGTGCCAGCAGCTTGGGGACAGGGGGCGGTCAGCCCCAGCATTTT.

This chain uses TRBV10-3 with TRBJ1-1; perhaps TRBD1 as D (5 bases). The CDR3 runs to 13 residues. The V gene lost 3 bases and the J gene lost 4 bases, with 9 bases spanning the gap. From germline, CDR1 is ENHRY and CDR2 SYGVKD. The CDR3 reads CAISESGLTEAFF. As DNA, the CDR3 is TGTGCCATCAGTGAATCAGGGCTCACTGAAGCTTTCTTT.

V gene TRBV9 combines with J gene TRBJ1-1; a possible D gene is TRBD1 (5 bases). This CDR3 is 14 amino acids long. Germline V lookup: CDR1 SGDLS, CDR2 YYNGEE. V was clipped by 0 bases and J by 8 bases, with 14 bases between them. CDR3 nucleotide sequence: TGTGCCAGCAGCGTAGCTATAGAAGCAGGGGAAGCTTTCTTT. Encoded protein: CASSVAIEAGEAFF.

The rearrangement links TRBV3-1 (or the pseudogene TRBV3-2) to TRBJ2-5; 7 nucleotides agree with TRBD2. Germline loops: CDR1 LGHDT, CDR2 YNNKEL (reference sequence). This CDR3 has 14 amino acids. V shed 6 bases and J 4 bases; nucleotides not matched to a gene: 8. The CDR3 loop reads CASRRLAVPETQYF. The DNA for the CDR3 is TGTGCCAGCAGGCGACTAGCTGTTCCAGAGACCCAGTACTTC.

CDR3 amino acids: CASSVGLPPNEQFF. The CDR3 DNA follows: TGTGCCAGCAGTGTGGGACTGCCTCCGAATGAGCAGTTCTTC. The chain joins TRBV2 to TRBJ2-1; perhaps TRBD2 as D (6 bases). Germline lookup yields CDR1 SNHLY and CDR2 FYNNEI. V was shortened by 4 bases and J by 7 bases, with 14 bases between the two germline ends. This CDR3 is built from 14 residues. Full variable domain (outside the CDR3, taken from reference TRBV2 and TRBJ2-1): EPEVTQTPSHQVTQMGQEVILRCVPISNHLYFYWYRQILGQKVEFLVSFYNNEISEKSEIFDDQFSVERPDGSNFTLKIRSTKLEDSAMYFCASSVGLPPNEQFFGPGTRLTVL.

The J gene is TRBJ1-1, the V gene TRBV9; a weak D match, TRBD1 (5 bases). With 6 bases removed from V and 0 bases from J, the gap between germline ends came to 12 bases. CDR1 and CDR2 from the germline V gene are SGDLS and YYNGEE. The CDR3 extends over 14 amino acids. The DNA for the CDR3 is TGTGCCAGCAAAGGGGCCAACTTGAACACTGAAGCTTTCTTT. It translates to CASKGANLNTEAFF.

The gene calls are TRBV3-1 (or the pseudogene TRBV3-2) and TRBJ2-2; 7 nucleotides match TRBD2. CDR1 LGHDT and CDR2 YNNKEL come from the germline V gene (reference sequence). The CDR3 is 14 residues long. The CDR3, as DNA: TGTGCTTGCGGCCGGGGGGTGAACACCGGGGAGCTGTTTTTT. Translating gives CACGRGVNTGELFF.

The genes are TRBV5-1 and TRBJ2-5; D is uncertain. The CDR3 consists of 13 residues. CDR1 and CDR2 from the germline V gene are SGHRS and YFSETQ. Trimming removed 3 bases at V and 10 bases at J, with 16 bases between. CDR3 protein: CASSSPSNSDQYF. The CDR3 DNA follows: TGCGCCAGCAGCTCACCATCTAACAGTGACCAGTACTTC.

This chain connects TRBV10-2 to TRBJ2-7; D call uncertain. V lost 3 bases and J lost 1, with 7 bases in between. The CDR3 sequence is 13 residues long. The germline V gene has CDR1 WSHSY and CDR2 SAAADI. CDR3 protein: CASSESGSYEQYF. DNA for the CDR3: TGCGCCAGCAGTGAATCAGGTTCCTACGAGCAGTACTTC.

The chain is built from TRBV18 and TRBJ1-2, with 10 positions matching TRBD1. With V trimmed by 3 bases and J by 8 bases, 6 bases remained unmatched. The CDR3 is 14 amino acids. CDR1 and CDR2 from the germline V gene are KGHSH and LQKENI. CDR3 sequence reads: CASSPRDRGTGYTF. The CDR3 nucleotides read TGTGCCAGCTCACCCCGGGACAGGGGTACCGGCTACACCTTC.

The V call is TRBV11-3, the J call TRBJ2-1; perhaps TRBD1 as D (6 bases). V dropped 5 bases and J dropped 4 bases, with 12 bases sitting between them. Germline CDR1 reads SGHNT; CDR2 reads YENEEA. This CDR3 spans 14 amino acids. This CDR3 reads CASSRKDRYNEQFF. The DNA of the CDR3 is TGTGCCAGCAGCCGAAAGGACAGATACAATGAGCAGTTCTTC.

The CDR3 loop is CASSQRSRGYNEQFF. For the CDR3, the DNA is TGTGCCAGCAGCCAGCGTTCAAGGGGGTACAATGAGCAGTTCTTC. This chain joins TRBV3-1 (or the pseudogene TRBV3-2) and TRBJ2-1; TRBD1 is a possible D gene (6 bases). Trimming pared 3 bases from V and 4 bases from J, leaving 13 bases between. CDR1 is LGHDT, CDR2 YNNKEL, per germline (reference sequence). The CDR3 extends over 15 amino acids.

This rearrangement joins TRBV24-1 to TRBJ1-5; D remains ambiguous. This CDR3 contains 14 residues. The ends were cut back, 4 bases at V and 1 base at J, with 7 bases in the middle. Germline CDR1 reads KGHDR; CDR2 reads SFDVKD. CDR3 residues: CATSDDISNQPQHF. The CDR3 coding sequence is TGTGCCACCAGTGACGACATCAGCAATCAGCCCCAGCATTTT.